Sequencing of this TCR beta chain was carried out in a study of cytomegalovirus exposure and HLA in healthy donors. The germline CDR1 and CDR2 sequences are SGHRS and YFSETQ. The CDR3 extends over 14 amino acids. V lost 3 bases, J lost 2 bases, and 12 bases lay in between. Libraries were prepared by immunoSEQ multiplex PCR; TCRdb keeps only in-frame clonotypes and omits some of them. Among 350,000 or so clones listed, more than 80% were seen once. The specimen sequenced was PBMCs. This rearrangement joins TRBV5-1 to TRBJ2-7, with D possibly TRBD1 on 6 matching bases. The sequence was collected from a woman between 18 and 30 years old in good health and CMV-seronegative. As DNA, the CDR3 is TGCGCCAGCAGCTGGGATGGACAGACCTACGAGCAGTACTTC. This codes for CASSWDGQTYEQYF.